Below, 10 T cell receptor beta chains from the same sample are listed, as sequenced in a study of beta chain features in type 1 diabetes. Study-wide findings and caveats: In all four CD4+ subsets, TCRB CDR3 length was significantly, moderately reduced in type 1 diabetes.

Their antigen targets remain unknown. All of the isolated RNA was reverse transcribed, so expressed TCRB transcripts were sequenced. Produced via immunoSEQ multiplex PCR; TCRdb's table is partial and in-frame only. The profile shows a few hundred thousand clones, roughly 9.8% of them singletons. Sequenced input: central memory CD4+ T cells from blood. These receptors all stem from a man younger than 40 with type 1 diabetes.

This clone was detected a few times. This sequence joins TRBV5-1 and TRBJ1-1; 8 bases agree with TRBD1. The CDR3 runs 15 residues. V lost 2 bases and J lost 0; bases outside the gene matches: 3. The germline gives CDR1 SGHRS, CDR2 YFSETQ. This CDR3 is CASSFGQGLNTEAFF. In DNA, the CDR3 is TGCGCCAGCAGCTTCGGACAGGGATTGAACACTGAAGCTTTCTTT.

The DNA for the CDR3 is TGTGCCAGCAGTGATCCCGGGACCGGTCCCTTTGCCTATGGCTACACCTTC. This encodes CASSDPGTGPFAYGYTF. The V gene is TRBV28, the J gene TRBJ1-2; tentatively, D is TRBD1 (5 bases). Trimming took off 5 bases at V and 4 bases at J, with 23 bases between the two ends. This CDR3 spans 17 amino acids. Per the germline V gene, CDR1 is MDHEN and CDR2 is SYDVKM.

This clone has at least ten counts. The chain combines TRBV27 with TRBJ2-1; no clear D gene. The CDR3 consists of 15 residues. Germline V gives CDR1 MNHEY, CDR2 SMNVEV (reference sequence). The V end lost 8 bases, the J end lost 8 bases, and 22 bases lay between the germline ends. The CDR3 nucleotides read TGTGCCAGCCGGGTCCAATCTCTACGAGTGGATGAGCAGTTCTTC. Its protein is CASRVQSLRVDEQFF.

The V gene is TRBV6-1, the J gene TRBJ1-1; tentative D call: TRBD1 (5 bases). Germline CDR1 MNHNS, CDR2 SASEGT. V gave up 8 bases and J gave up 0 bases, with 16 bases separating them. This CDR3 is 15 amino acids long. The CDR3, as DNA: TGTGCCAGCGCCAGACGACAGAGCATGAACACTGAAGCTTTCTTT. It yields the protein CASARRQSMNTEAFF.

This clone occurred a few times. The V call is TRBV2, the J call TRBJ2-5, with 11 bases matching TRBD2. V was pared by 5 bases and J by 4 bases, with 6 bases of the junction left unmatched. This CDR3 spans 15 amino acids. Germline-derived CDR1 and CDR2 are SNHLY and FYNNEI. The CDR3 reads CASSTSGRMRETQYF. DNA for the CDR3: TGTGCCAGCAGTACTAGCGGGAGAATGCGAGAGACCCAGTACTTC. Using reference TRBV2 and TRBJ2-5 for the parts outside the CDR3, the full variable domain is EPEVTQTPSHQVTQMGQEVILRCVPISNHLYFYWYRQILGQKVEFLVSFYNNEISEKSEIFDDQFSVERPDGSNFTLKIRSTKLEDSAMYFCASSTSGRMRETQYFGPGTRLLVL.

The J gene is TRBJ1-3, the V gene TRBV28; 8 nucleotides agree with TRBD1. This CDR3 comprises 16 residues. Unmatched junction bases numbered 7, after V lost 3 bases and J lost 3 bases. Germline CDR1 is MDHEN and CDR2 is SYDVKM. CDR3 bases: TGTGCCAGCAGTTTCGCCGGGACAGGCTTTGGAAACACCATATATTTT. This translates into CASSFAGTGFGNTIYF.

The V call is TRBV30, the J call TRBJ1-2; D unclear. Trimming shortened V by 2 bases and J by 10 bases, and 17 bases separated the two germline ends. The length of the CDR3 is 13 residues. In germline, CDR1 is GTSNPN, CDR2 SVGIG (reference sequence). DNA for the CDR3: TGTGCCTGGAGTCGTCCGGGAGAAGGCCCCTACACCTTC. Its protein product is CAWSRPGEGPYTF.

For this clone: The same CDR3 can be traced to other DNA sequences in this sample. The V gene is TRBV7-2, the J gene TRBJ2-5; 13 bases line up with TRBD2. The CDR3 is 16 residues long. The trim removed 5 bases at V and 4 bases at J, leaving 7 bases unmatched. Germline V gene lookup returns CDR1 SGHTA and CDR2 FQGNSA. CDR3 in amino acids: CASSGGTSGTRETQYF. CDR3 DNA: TGTGCCAGCAGCGGCGGGACTAGCGGGACCAGAGAGACCCAGTACTTC.

This chain connects TRBV27 to TRBJ2-3; D is undetermined. Germline V gives CDR1 MNHEY, CDR2 SMNVEV (reference sequence). Trimming stripped 3 bases from V and 3 bases from J, with 7 bases between. The CDR3 covers 13 residues. CDR3 bases: TGTGCCAGCAGTTTCTATCAAACAGATACGCAGTATTTT. Protein: CASSFYQTDTQYF.

CDR3 sequence reads: CASSLDQETQYF. The DNA for the CDR3 is TGTGCCAGCTCGTTAGACCAAGAGACCCAGTACTTC. This chain joins TRBV18 and TRBJ2-5; D ambiguous. The CDR3 runs to 12 residues. V was shortened by 6 bases and J by 0 bases, with 5 bases between the two germline ends. Germline CDR1 is KGHSH and CDR2 is LQKENI.